The present T cell receptor (beta chain) was sequenced within a study of shared clonotypes between healthy human individuals. Whole-study results and caveats: Large sequencing depth failed to make sorted-subset sequencing complete, rarefaction showed.

With respect to this clone: What it binds is unknown.

The CDR3 runs 16 residues. Unmatched junction bases numbered 10, after V lost 4 bases and J lost 5 bases. The germline CDR1 and CDR2 sequences are SGHRS and YFSETQ. Sorted-subset replicate PCR reactions were performed with 150 to 200 ng DNA, corresponding to roughly 30,000 T cell genomes. Some clones are missing from TCRdb's copy, which holds only in-frame ones; the method was immunoSEQ multiplex PCR. The sample shows 2 million to 2.5 million clones, roughly 95% of them seen only once. J is TRBJ2-2 and V is TRBV5-1, with 8 bases identical to TRBD1. Sequences were obtained from naive CD4+ T cells sorted from blood. Noted subset: CD45RA+ positively selected. This receptor was identified in a man between 18 and 29 years old in good health. The CDR3 spells CASSLLGQGRTGELFF. The CDR3 DNA is TGCGCCAGCAGCCTTTTAGGACAGGGTCGGACCGGGGAGCTGTTTTTT.